This T cell receptor (beta chain) emerged from a study of cytomegalovirus exposure and HLA in healthy donors. PCR involved 60 Vbeta and 13 Jbeta primers. Methods used by the authors: It was a later analysis that counted roughly 80 million unique TCR beta chains, of which around 11 million were shared. The assay was immunoSEQ multiplex PCR, and TCRdb's table has in-frame clones only and misses some. V, J and clone size derive from that table, while D and trimming were established from the DNA sequence. The profile shows approximately 210,000 clones, around nine tenths of them singletons. Worth noting for this clone: Its antigen is unknown.

Study findings and constraints: TCR beta chain V- and J-gene trimming was linked, in a later analysis, to a missense variant in DCLRE1C.

This TCR derives from a woman under 30 in good health and CMV-seronegative. Sequencing was carried out using PBMCs.

The CDR3, as DNA: TGTGCCAGCAGCTTGACCCTGGGGCAGGGAAGTACTGGGGCCAACGTCCTGACTTTC. This translates into CASSLTLGQGSTGANVLTF. This chain joins TRBV7-9 and TRBJ2-6, with D tentatively TRBD1 (5 bases). Germline assignment: CDR1 SEHNR and CDR2 FQNEAQ (reference sequence). The CDR3 consists of 19 residues. V lost 3 bases and J lost 2, with 20 bases in between.